This TCR beta chain was documented in a study of shared clonotypes between healthy human individuals. Study-level points and caveats: Owing to a small donor count, the genetic and exposure-history diversity represented was limited. Roughly 5% of naive CD4 clonotypes were shared across several donors.

This clone was counted once. The antigen is not known. The method was immunoSEQ multiplex PCR; TCRdb's version includes in-frame clones alone and lacks a portion of them. Of millions of clones in the sample, about 94% were seen once. Naive CD8 populations comprised CD45RO-negative cells positively selected for CCR7, excluding terminally differentiated effector memory CD45RA+ cells. Germline-derived CDR1 and CDR2 are SGHTS and YDEGEE. The CDR3 loop spans 14 amino acids. Trimming took off 4 bases at V and 0 bases at J, with 7 bases between the two ends. The sequence was collected from a young man in good health. V usage is TRBV5-8 and J usage is TRBJ1-4; D gene ambiguous. The sample consisted of naive CD8+ T cells sorted from blood. The CDR3 sequence is CASSALATNEKLFF. The DNA for the CDR3 is TGTGCCAGCAGCGCACTAGCAACTAATGAAAAACTGTTTTTT.